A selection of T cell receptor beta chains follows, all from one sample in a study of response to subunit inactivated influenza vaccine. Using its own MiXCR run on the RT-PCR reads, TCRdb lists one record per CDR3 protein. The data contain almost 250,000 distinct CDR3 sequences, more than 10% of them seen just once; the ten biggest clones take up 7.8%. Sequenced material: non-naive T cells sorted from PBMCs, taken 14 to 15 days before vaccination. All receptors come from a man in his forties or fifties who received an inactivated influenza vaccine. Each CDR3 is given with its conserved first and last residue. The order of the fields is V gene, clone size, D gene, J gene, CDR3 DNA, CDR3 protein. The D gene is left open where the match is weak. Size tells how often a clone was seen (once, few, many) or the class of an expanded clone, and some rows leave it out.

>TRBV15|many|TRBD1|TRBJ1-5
TGTGCCACCAGCAGAACACAGGGGAGGGACAATCAGCCCCAGCATTTT
CATSRTQGRDNQPQHF
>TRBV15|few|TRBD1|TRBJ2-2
TGTGCCACCAGCAGAGCAGGGGGAAACACCGGGGAGCTGTTTTTT
CATSRAGGNTGELFF
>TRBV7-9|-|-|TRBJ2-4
TGTGCCAGCAGCACCCCAGTCGGGGGTGGAAACATTCAGTACTTC
CASSTPVGGGNIQYF
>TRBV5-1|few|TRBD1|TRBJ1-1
TGCGCCAGCAGCTTGGAAATTAGGGGGCTGGACACTGAAGCTTTCTTT
CASSLEIRGLDTEAFF
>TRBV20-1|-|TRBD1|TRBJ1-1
TGCAGTGCTAGAGATACAGGGGCGAACACTGAAGCTTTCTTT
CSARDTGANTEAFF
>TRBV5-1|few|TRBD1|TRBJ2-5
TGCGCCAGCAGCACGACAGGGGTCCAAGAGACCCAGTACTTC
CASSTTGVQETQYF
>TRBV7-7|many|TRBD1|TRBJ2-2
TGTGCTAGCAGCTCCCAGGGGGCGGGAACCGGGGAGCTGTTTTTT
CASSSQGAGTGELFF
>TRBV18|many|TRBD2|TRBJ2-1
TGTGCCAGCTCACCCCCGACGACTAGCGGGAGGGCCAATTTCAATGAGCAGTTCTTC
CASSPPTTSGRANFNEQFF
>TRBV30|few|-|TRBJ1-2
TGTGCCTGGATGGCGGATGGCTACACCTTC
CAWMADGYTF
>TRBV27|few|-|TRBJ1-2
TGTTCCCGGTGGCGAAACGGCTATGGCTACACCTTC
CSRWRNGYGYTF
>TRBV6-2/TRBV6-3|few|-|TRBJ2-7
TGTGCCAGCAGTTACCGGGATCTTACCTACGAGCAGTACTTC
CASSYRDLTYEQYF
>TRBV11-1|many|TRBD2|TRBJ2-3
TGTGCCAGCAGCTTAGAGCGAGCGGGGAGCACAGATACGCAGTATTTT
CASSLERAGSTDTQYF
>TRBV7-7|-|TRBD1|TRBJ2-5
TGTGCTAGCAGCTTAATGGGGACAGGGGAGACCCAGTACTTC
CASSLMGTGETQYF
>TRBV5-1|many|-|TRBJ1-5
TGCGCCAGCAGCATTTCGGTTGAGGCAGGGGCGCGCAATCAGCCCCAGCATTTT
CASSISVEAGARNQPQHF
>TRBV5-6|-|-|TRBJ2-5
TGTGCCAGGGGCCCCGGGCACCTGGGACTTCTCGAGACCCAGTACTTC
CARGPGHLGLLETQYF
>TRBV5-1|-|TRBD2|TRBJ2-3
TGCGCCAGCAGCTTCCTTGGACTAGCGGGAGGCCGGCCGGCAGATACGCAGTATTTT
CASSFLGLAGGRPADTQYF
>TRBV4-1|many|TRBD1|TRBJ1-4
TGCGCCAGCAGCCTAGACAGGGTAGGGGGGGAAAAACTGTTTTTT
CASSLDRVGGEKLFF
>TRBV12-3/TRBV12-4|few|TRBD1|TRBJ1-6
TGTGCCAGCAGTTTGACAGGGGGCGGAAATTCACCCCTCCACTTT
CASSLTGGGNSPLHF
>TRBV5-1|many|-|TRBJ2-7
TGCGCCAGCAGCTCGGACTACCTAGAGTACGAGCAGTACTTC
CASSSDYLEYEQYF
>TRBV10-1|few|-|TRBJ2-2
TGCGCCAGCACTGCCAGCGGGAACACCGGGGAGCTGTTTTTT
CASTASGNTGELFF
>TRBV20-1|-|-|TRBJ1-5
TGCAGTGCTAGAGTTCCCGGGACGGGGAATCAGCCCCAGCATTTT
CSARVPGTGNQPQHF
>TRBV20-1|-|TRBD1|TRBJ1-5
TGCAGTGCTATACAGGGGGGAGCCCAGCATTTT
CSAIQGGAQHF
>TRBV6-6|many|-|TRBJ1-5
TGTGCCAGCAATTTGCAGGGTAGTCAGCCCCAGCATTTT
CASNLQGSQPQHF
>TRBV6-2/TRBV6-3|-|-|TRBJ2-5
TGTGCCAGCAGTAACCGGGACGACCAGTTATACTTC
CASSNRDDQLYF
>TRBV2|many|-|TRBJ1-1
TGTGCCAGAGGATCAGGGATAGGGAACACTGAAGCTTTCTTT
CARGSGIGNTEAFF
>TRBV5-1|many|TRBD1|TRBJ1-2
TGCGCCAGCAGCCCTGGACAGGGGGTGAACTATGGCTACACCTTC
CASSPGQGVNYGYTF
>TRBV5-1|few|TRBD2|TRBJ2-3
TGCGCCAGCAGCCACGCACCATCGACTAGCGGATCAAACAGATGGACGCAGTATTTT
CASSHAPSTSGSNRWTQYF
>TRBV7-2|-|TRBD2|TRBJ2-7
TGTGCCAGCAGCTTTGGGGAGGGCGGTATTTACGAGCAGTACTTC
CASSFGEGGIYEQYF
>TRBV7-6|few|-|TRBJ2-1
TGTGCCAGCAGCTTAATAGCGACAGGTTACAATGAGCAGTTCTTC
CASSLIATGYNEQFF
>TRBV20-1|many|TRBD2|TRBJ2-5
TGCAGTGCTAGAGATCTCGGGGGGGGGACAGAGACCCAGTACTTC
CSARDLGGGTETQYF
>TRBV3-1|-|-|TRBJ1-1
TGTGCCAGCAGCCAAATCAGGTACACTGAAGCTTTCTTT
CASSQIRYTEAFF
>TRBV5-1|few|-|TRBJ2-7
TGCGCCAGCAGCTTGACAGGGAACTACGAGCAGTACTTC
CASSLTGNYEQYF
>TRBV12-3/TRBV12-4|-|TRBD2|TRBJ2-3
TGTACCCGCTGTTTAGCGTCCTGGGGGGGGTGGTCTTCAGATACGCAGTATTTT
CTRCLASWGGWSSDTQYF
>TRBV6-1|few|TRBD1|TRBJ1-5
TGTGCCAGCAGCACCGGGACAGCCGTCCAGCCCCAGCATTTT
CASSTGTAVQPQHF
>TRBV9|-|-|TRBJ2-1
TGTGCCAGCAGCGTAGGCCCCAGCGGAGGGACGGATGAGCAGTTCTTC
CASSVGPSGGTDEQFF
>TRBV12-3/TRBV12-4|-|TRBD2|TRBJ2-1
TGTGCCAGCAGTTTAAGCGGGAGGGGTAGTACAATTGAGCAGTTCTTC
CASSLSGRGSTIEQFF
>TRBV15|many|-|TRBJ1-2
TGTGCCACCAGCATTCGGCGGCTGAACTATGGCTACACCTTC
CATSIRRLNYGYTF
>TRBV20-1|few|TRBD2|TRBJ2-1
TGCAGTGCTACCAGACTAGCTTCCTACAATGAGCAGTTCTTC
CSATRLASYNEQFF
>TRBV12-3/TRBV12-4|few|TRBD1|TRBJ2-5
TGTGCCAGCAGACTACAGGGGGCAGGTCAAGAGACCCAGTACTTC
CASRLQGAGQETQYF
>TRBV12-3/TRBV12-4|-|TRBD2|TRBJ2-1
TGTGCCAGCAGGACTAGCGGGAGGGGGGGTGAGCAGTTCTTC
CASRTSGRGGEQFF
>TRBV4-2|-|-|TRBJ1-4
TGTGCCAGCAGCCAAGGACAGATAGCAACTAATGAAAAACTGTTTTTT
CASSQGQIATNEKLFF
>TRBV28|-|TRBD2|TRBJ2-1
TGTGCCAGCATTACGGCTAGCGGGGATCGTGGTGAGCAGTTCTTC
CASITASGDRGEQFF
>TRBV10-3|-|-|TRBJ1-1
TGTGCCACGCATGGGGGGGGTACTGAAGCTTTCTTT
CATHGGGTEAFF
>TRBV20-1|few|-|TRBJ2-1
TGCAGTGCTAGAGAGTCCAGCTACAATGAGCAGTTCTTC
CSARESSYNEQFF
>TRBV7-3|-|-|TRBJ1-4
TGTGCCAGCAGATTAAATGTCAGGAGGACAAGGGACTCGTATGCAACTAATGAAAAACTGTTTTTT
CASRLNVRRTRDSYATNEKLFF
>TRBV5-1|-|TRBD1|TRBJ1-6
TGCGCCAGCAGGTGGGACAGGGTGAATAATTCACCCCTCCACTTT
CASRWDRVNNSPLHF
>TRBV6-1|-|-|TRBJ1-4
TGTGCCAGCAGTGAACAGGGAGTAGGTGAAAAACTGTTTTTT
CASSEQGVGEKLFF
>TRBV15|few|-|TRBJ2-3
TGTGCCACCAGCACCACTCTGGTTGCAGATACGCAGTATTTT
CATSTTLVADTQYF
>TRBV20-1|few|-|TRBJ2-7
TGCAGTGCTAGAGATACTGGCGGGTTCTCCTACGAGCAGTACTTC
CSARDTGGFSYEQYF
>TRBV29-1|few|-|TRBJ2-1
TGCAGCGTTGCACAGACTAGCAATGAGCAGTTCTTC
CSVAQTSNEQFF
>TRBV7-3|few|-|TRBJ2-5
TGTGCCAGCAGCTTACTCGGGGTAGGGACCCAGTACTTC
CASSLLGVGTQYF
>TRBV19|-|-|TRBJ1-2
TGTGCCAGTAGTATGGGGTCTACTGGCTACACCTTC
CASSMGSTGYTF
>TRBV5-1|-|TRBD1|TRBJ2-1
TGCGCCAGCAGCTTGGTGGGCAGGGGGCAGGGCAATGAGCAGTTCTTC
CASSLVGRGQGNEQFF
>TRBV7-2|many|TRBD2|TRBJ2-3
TGTGCCAGCAGCCGACTAGCGGGGGCACACACAGATACGCAGTATTTT
CASSRLAGAHTDTQYF
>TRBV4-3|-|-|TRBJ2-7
TGCGCCAGCAGCCAAAGTGCCCAGGGGACCTACGAGCAGTACTTC
CASSQSAQGTYEQYF
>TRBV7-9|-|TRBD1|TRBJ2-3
TGTGCCAGCAGGGCACAGGGGGCAGGGGACACAGATACGCAGTATTTT
CASRAQGAGDTDTQYF
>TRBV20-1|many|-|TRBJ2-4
TGCAGTGCTAGAGATACGAAGGAGGACCAATGGAAAAACATTCAGTACTTC
CSARDTKEDQWKNIQYF
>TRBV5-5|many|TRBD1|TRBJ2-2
TGTGCCAGCAGCTCCCATCTGGACAGGGGAATTAACGGGGAGCTGTTTTTT
CASSSHLDRGINGELFF
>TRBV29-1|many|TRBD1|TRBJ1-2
TGCAGCGTTGAAGATCCGTGGGTACAGGGGAACTCTCGCCGCACGCAATGGGGCTACACCTTC
CSVEDPWVQGNSRRTQWGYTF